What follows is one T cell receptor beta chain and its context. As yet, its antigen is unknown. From germline, CDR1 is SGHKS and CDR2 YYEKEE (reference sequence). The CDR3 runs to 18 residues. J gave up 0 bases and V 5 bases, and 14 bases lay outside the gene matches. Produced via immunoSEQ multiplex PCR; TCRdb's table is partial and in-frame only. The profile covers roughly 140,000 clones, with 80% to 90% appearing a single time and 4% to 6% taken by the ten largest. The source of the sample is a study of Ad26.COV2.S vaccination and SARS-CoV-2 variants. Study-wide findings and caveats: In TCR breadth and depth analyses, total T cell responses may have been underestimated. Researchers reported similar non-spike TCR breadth in vaccine and placebo recipients. Vaccine recipients surpassed placebo recipients in spike-specific TCR breadth.

The origin of this receptor is a human donor who had recovered from COVID-19. The chain joins TRBV5-5 to TRBJ1-5; 7 nucleotides agree with TRBD1. The sample in question was peripheral blood, obtained after recovery from COVID-19. DNA of the CDR3: TGTGCCAGCAGTTTCCGGGACAGTAGCACCTATAGCAATCAGCCCCAGCATTTT. Protein product: CASSFRDSSTYSNQPQHF.